This TCR beta chain was sequenced for a study of blood T cell repertoires in COVID-19 (TCRdb year 2020). Regarding the complete study: The collaborator samples originated in the United States, Italy and Spain and spanned the acute and convalescent phases of COVID-19. The repertoires were made available in a free public database intended to serve as a resource for research on the immune response to SARS-CoV-2. Where HLA class I and class II types were available, the types were taken from metadata supplied by the sample provider, not from assay-based typing. The samples were drawn from the first 160 participants of the ongoing ImmuneRACE study and from under 1,500 subjects provided by 6 global collaborators. The dataset comprised deeply sampled blood TCRbeta repertoires from subjects exposed to, actively infected with, or recovered from COVID-19. The prospective study material was composed of cDNA or gDNA derived from T cells, B-cell-depleted T cells, or PBMCs. Nearly every sample came with metadata listing a de-identified subject ID, COVID-19 status, age in years and sex. The investigation overall reported the following: The amount of clinical and demographic metadata varied by source and participant and was provided uncurated.

Comments on this clone: Its antigen is currently not known. No clone much larger than this one lies a single base away; base qualities are absent.

Including the terminal cysteine and phenylalanine, the CDR3 comprises 16 residues. Just CDR3 DNA is preserved here, 48 bases in frame from base 1. From the germline V gene, CDR1 is MGHRA and CDR2 is YSYEKL. V drops 3 bases and J drops 0 bases, leaving 9 bases in between. In the prospective study, participants were roughly 18 to 100 years old, resided in 20 to 30 geographic areas of the United States, and were enrolled through a virtual design. Cohort assignment in the prospective study relied on participant-reported clinical history from a screening survey and a study questionnaire. For ImmuneRACE Cohort 3, a participant was defined as recovered based on two consecutive negative NP/OP PCR tests, clearance by a healthcare professional, or resolution of symptoms. In the prospective study, mobile phlebotomists collected whole blood, serum and a nasopharyngeal or oropharyngeal swab from each participant. Over a roughly 2-month period, participants in the prospective study had the option of providing additional blood draws and questionnaires. Prospective study blood samples were shipped either frozen or at room temperature before DNA extraction.

TCRbeta CDR3 regions were amplified from genomic DNA by means of the immunoSEQ Assay, a bias-controlled multiplex PCR. As for the authors' bioinformatics: Within the assay, amplification of reference gene primers was used to estimate how many nucleated cells each sample contained. To quantify the absolute abundance of each unique TCRbeta CDR3 rearrangement, sequence reads were collapsed and filtered. Productive Simpson clonality was computed per sample as the square root of Simpson's diversity index over productive rearrangements. In its TCRdb copy, this immuneACCESS table keeps in-frame sequences only and misses some clones. Where compared with another copy, unresolved V genes explain less than half of these, and the others have no known cause. V and J calls and clone size are those listed in that table; D and trimming were worked out from the DNA. In this sample the table shows about 330,000 clones, approximately 87% of which occur a single time. About 5% of the sample is in the top ten clones.

The receptor was derived from a woman aged 25 to 39 who had recovered from COVID-19. The V gene is TRBV4-1 and the J gene is TRBJ1-6; the D gene cannot be named for sure. Sequenced: PBMCs or T cells enriched from blood (not recorded which). The CDR3 loop reads CASSQVRSSYNSPLHF. The nucleotide sequence is given as TGCGCCAGCAGCCAGGTCCGGAGCTCCTATAATTCACCCCTCCACTTT.